A selection of T cell receptor beta chains follows, all from one sample in a study of OX40 agonist ivuxolimab in advanced cancers. Here immunoSEQ multiplex PCR was the method, and the copy in TCRdb shows in-frame clones only, minus some. The sample contains 75,000 to 80,000 clones, 85% of which appear only once. The sample here was CD4+ or CD8+ T cells sorted from blood, taken in a trial of the OX40 agonist ivuxolimab. The origin of the receptors is an adult with an advanced solid tumor such as melanoma, head and neck, liver or kidney cancer. Both conserved end residues are part of each CDR3. D genes are given only for firm matches. Size values are once, few and many counts, or a class for expanded clones, and some rows have none.

j_gene,v_gene,d_gene,abundance,CDR3aa,CDR3nt
TRBJ2-2,TRBV14,-,-,CASSPWTDTGELFF,TGTGCCAGCAGCCCCTGGACGGACACCGGGGAGCTGTTTTTT
TRBJ1-5,TRBV19,-,few,CASSIGGRGNQPQHF,TGTGCCAGTAGTATAGGGGGCAGGGGCAATCAGCCCCAGCATTTT
TRBJ2-7,TRBV7-3,-,once,CASSLTIEYEQYF,TGTGCCAGCAGCTTAACGATCGAATACGAGCAGTACTTC
TRBJ2-2,TRBV2,TRBD1,-,CASSVLGQGNTGELFF,TGTGCCAGCAGCGTCCTTGGACAGGGGAACACCGGGGAGCTGTTTTTT
TRBJ1-5,TRBV9,-,few,CASSASDWQPQHF,TGTGCCAGCAGCGCCTCAGATTGGCAGCCCCAGCATTTT
TRBJ2-7,TRBV11-1,-,-,CASSLAETRDEQYF,TGTGCCAGCAGCTTAGCGGAAACTCGAGACGAGCAGTACTTC
TRBJ2-3,TRBV18,-,-,CASSRSGDTQYF,TGTGCCAGCTCACGAAGCGGGGATACGCAGTATTTT
TRBJ2-1,TRBV28,-,once,CASAGLGSSYNEQFF,TGTGCCAGCGCCGGACTGGGGAGCTCCTACAATGAGCAGTTCTTC
TRBJ1-1,TRBV7-8,TRBD1,-,CASSPGQMNTEAFF,TGTGCCAGCAGCCCGGGACAGATGAACACTGAAGCTTTCTTT
TRBJ1-6,TRBV13,TRBD1,-,CASSPTEGAGSPLHF,TGTGCCAGCAGCCCCACGGAGGGGGCAGGATCACCCCTCCACTTT
TRBJ2-5,TRBV7-9,TRBD2,few,CASSLNSGGARETQYF,TGTGCCAGCAGCTTAAATAGCGGGGGGGCCCGGGAGACCCAGTACTTC
TRBJ2-7,TRBV5-4,-,-,CASSPGTDPYEQYF,TGTGCCAGCAGCCCCGGGACGGATCCCTACGAGCAGTACTTC
TRBJ2-3,TRBV5-4,-,-,CASSLLWTDTQYF,TGTGCCAGCAGCTTACTCTGGACAGATACGCAGTATTTT
TRBJ2-1,TRBV4-1,TRBD2,once,CASSPTPGTSGTNEQFF,TGCGCCAGCAGCCCCACGCCGGGTACTAGCGGGACAAATGAGCAGTTCTTC
TRBJ2-1,TRBV5-1,-,-,CASSSQIIWSSYNEQFF,TGCGCCAGCAGCTCTCAAATTATCTGGAGCTCCTACAATGAGCAGTTCTTC
TRBJ1-2,TRBV30,-,-,CAWTLPSYGYTF,TGTGCCTGGACCTTGCCAAGCTATGGCTACACCTTC
TRBJ2-7,TRBV19,TRBD2,-,CASSIGLAGNSYEQYF,TGTGCCAGTAGTATAGGGCTAGCGGGGAACTCCTACGAGCAGTACTTC
TRBJ2-7,TRBV28,TRBD1,-,CASSSPAPGQGYYEQYF,TGTGCCAGCAGTTCCCCCGCCCCGGGACAGGGTTACTACGAGCAGTACTTC
TRBJ2-5,TRBV11-2,-,once,CASSLVRLRGKGTQYF,TGTGCCAGCAGCTTAGTGAGGCTACGAGGCAAGGGGACCCAGTACTTC
TRBJ1-2,TRBV6-1,-,-,CASRGLEGTYGYTF,TGTGCCAGCAGGGGGCTTGAGGGAACCTATGGCTACACCTTC
TRBJ2-2,TRBV7-2,-,-,CASSLLEGSGGTGELFF,TGTGCCAGCAGCTTACTGGAAGGTTCCGGGGGCACCGGGGAGCTGTTTTTT
TRBJ2-2,TRBV7-2,-,-,CASSAPGVGELFF,TGTGCCAGCAGCGCCCCAGGGGTGGGGGAGCTGTTTTTT
TRBJ2-7,TRBV7-9,-,-,CASSIPHREQSSYEQYF,TGTGCCAGCAGCATCCCCCACAGGGAGCAGAGCTCCTACGAGCAGTACTTC
TRBJ2-1,TRBV5-4,TRBD2,-,CASSEGGSGVYNEQFF,TGTGCCAGCAGCGAAGGGGGTAGCGGGGTATACAATGAGCAGTTCTTC
TRBJ2-7,TRBV5-8,-,once,CASSLGGSSYEQYF,TGTGCCAGCAGCTTGGGGGGGAGCTCCTACGAGCAGTACTTC
TRBJ2-7,TRBV4-2,-,-,CASSQDSGYEQYF,TGTGCCAGCAGCCAAGATTCGGGTTACGAGCAGTACTTC
TRBJ1-5,TRBV21-1,-,-,CASSKVVGQGLPSNQPQHF,TGTGCCAGCAGCAAAGTGGTGGGACAGGGGCTCCCTAGCAATCAGCCCCAGCATTTT
TRBJ1-2,TRBV5-4,TRBD1,few,CASSVGQNNYGYTF,TGTGCCAGCAGCGTGGGACAGAATAACTATGGCTACACCTTC
TRBJ2-5,TRBV5-1,TRBD2,-,CASSRGAGAEETQYF,TGCGCCAGCAGCAGAGGAGCGGGAGCAGAGGAGACCCAGTACTTC
TRBJ1-2,TRBV5-8,TRBD1,-,CASSSDRVNYGYTF,TGTGCCAGCAGCTCGGACAGGGTTAACTATGGCTACACCTTC
TRBJ2-3,TRBV6-6,TRBD1,-,CASSPRQGSTDTQYF,TGTGCCAGCAGTCCGAGACAGGGGAGCACAGATACGCAGTATTTT